Listed here are 17 T cell receptor beta chains from one sample, sequenced in a study of immune evolution from preneoplasia to lung adenocarcinoma. Profiling relied on immunoSEQ multiplex PCR, and the TCRdb table lists in-frame clones only, not all of them. The sample lists about 5,000 clones, 75% to 85% occurring once. Sequencing used FFPE adjacent normal lung tissue. The receptors come from an older donor with lung adenocarcinoma.

The chain is built from TRBV27 and TRBJ1-5, with D possibly matching TRBD1 (6 bases). The CDR3 extends over 13 amino acids. V gave up 8 bases and J gave up 5 bases, with 13 bases separating them. The germline CDR1 and CDR2 sequences are MNHEY and SMNVEV (reference sequence). The CDR3 sequence is CASGDRFDQPQHF. Written as DNA, the CDR3 is TGTGCCAGCGGCGACAGGTTCGATCAGCCCCAGCATTTT.

The chain employs TRBV6-1 and TRBJ2-2; 10 positions match TRBD2. The V gene's germline CDR1 is MNHNS and CDR2 SASEGT. CDR3 length: 15 amino acids. V gave up 2 bases and J gave up 3 bases; unmatched junction bases: 0. The CDR3 reads CASSELAGDTGELFF. The CDR3 DNA reads TGTGCCAGCAGTGAACTAGCGGGGGACACCGGGGAGCTGTTTTTT.

The chain has TRBV6-1 and TRBJ1-2, with D possibly matching TRBD1 (6 bases). The V and J ends lost 8 bases and 3 bases respectively, with 13 bases between them. This CDR3 region has 13 residues. Germline values: CDR1 MNHNS, CDR2 SASEGT. CDR3 in amino acids: CASHESGDYGYTF. In DNA, the CDR3 is TGTGCCAGCCACGAGTCAGGGGACTATGGCTACACCTTC.

CDR3 sequence reads: CASSSPYADTQYF. DNA of the CDR3: TGTGCCAGCAGTTCACCCTACGCAGATACGCAGTATTTT. V is TRBV27 and J is TRBJ2-3; no clear D gene. V lost 4 bases, J lost 4 bases, and 9 bases lay in between. CDR1 and CDR2 (germline): MNHEY, SMNVEV (reference sequence). This CDR3 has 13 amino acids.

This clone was detected once. Compared with germline, one end of the junction differs, possibly owing to a read error. This chain uses TRBV6-5 with TRBJ1-2; D gene uncertain. CDR1 is MNHEY and CDR2 is SVGAGI in the germline V gene. The CDR3 has 13 residues. For the CDR3, the DNA is TGTGCCAGCACCACCCACGCTCCTGCCGCGATGTTCTTC. Protein: CASTTHAPAAMFF.

This clone was recorded a few times. The chain employs TRBV11-2 and TRBJ2-3, with 7 nucleotides matching TRBD2. V trimming: 3 bases; J trimming: 0 bases; junction bases outside the gene matches: 3. This CDR3 has 15 residues. Germline CDR1 and CDR2: SGHAT and FQNNGV. The CDR3, as DNA: TGTGCCAGCAGCTTTTCTAGCGGCAGCACAGATACGCAGTATTTT. This codes for CASSFSSGSTDTQYF.

The chain couples TRBV28 to TRBJ1-1; D possibly corresponds to TRBD1 (6 bases). The CDR3 runs to 17 residues. Trimming cost V 6 bases and J 3 bases, with 23 bases left between them. Germline CDR1 is MDHEN and CDR2 is SYDVKM. The CDR3: CASSSPLGAGDDTEAFF. In DNA, the CDR3 is TGTGCCAGCAGCTCCCCGTTGGGGGCTGGGGATGACACTGAAGCTTTCTTT. Complete variable domain (other parts from reference TRBV28 and TRBJ1-1): DVKVTQSSRYLVKRTGEKVFLECVQDMDHENMFWYRQDPGLGLRLIYFSYDVKMKEKGDIPEGYSVSREKKERFSLILESASTNQTSMYLCASSSPLGAGDDTEAFFGQGTRLTVV.

The rearrangement uses TRBV28 and TRBJ1-3, with no clear D. Trimming left V 10 bases short and J 4 bases short, with 23 bases between. The CDR3 length is 16 residues. The germline CDR1 and CDR2 sequences are MDHEN and SYDVKM. CDR3 bases: TGTGCCACCCTAAAACCGGGCCGAAGCCGGGGAAACACCATATATTTT. Its translation: CATLKPGRSRGNTIYF.

J is TRBJ2-5 and V is TRBV6-5; tentatively, D is TRBD2 (6 bases). V was pared by 4 bases and J by 5 bases, with 11 bases between. Germline assignment: CDR1 MNHEY and CDR2 SVGAGI. The CDR3 is 13 amino acids. CDR3: CASSLREEETQYF. The DNA for the CDR3 is TGTGCCAGCAGTTTGAGGGAGGAGGAGACCCAGTACTTC.

V and J are TRBV9 and TRBJ2-2, with 9 bases that match TRBD2. V was pared by 3 bases and J by 6 bases, with 6 bases of the junction left unmatched. The CDR3 loop spans 15 amino acids. Germline V CDR1 and CDR2: SGDLS, YYNGEE. The CDR3, as DNA: TGTGCCAGCAGCGAGGGACTAGCTTTAGCCGGGGAGCTGTTTTTT. Translating it yields CASSEGLALAGELFF.

The chain uses TRBV5-4 and TRBJ2-6, with TRBD2 matching 8 bases. Germline V gene lookup returns CDR1 SGHNT and CDR2 YYREEE (reference sequence). V gave up 3 bases and J gave up 2 bases; unmatched junction bases: 7. The CDR3 runs to 17 residues. CDR3 in DNA: TGTGCCAGCAGCTCCCACACGGGGGGGACTGGGGCCAACGTCCTGACTTTC. This gives the protein CASSSHTGGTGANVLTF.

A word on this clone: Distinct nucleotide sequences in the sample also encode this CDR3. The chain recombines TRBV2 with TRBJ1-3, with D perhaps TRBD1 (5 bases). V lost 1 base and J lost 0, with 10 bases in between. The length of the CDR3 is 16 residues. Germline CDR1 reads SNHLY; CDR2 reads FYNNEI. The CDR3 sequence: CASSEGQSSSGNTIYF. The CDR3 nucleotides are TGTGCCAGCAGTGAAGGACAGTCCAGCTCTGGAAACACCATATATTTT.

V is TRBV6-1 and J is TRBJ1-1; D remains ambiguous. The length of the CDR3 is 13 residues. Trimming shortened V by 4 bases and J by 7 bases, and 13 bases separated the two germline ends. Germline CDR1 MNHNS, CDR2 SASEGT. CDR3 sequence: CASSVRRTGEAFF. The DNA of the CDR3 is TGTGCCAGCAGTGTTCGGAGGACGGGTGAAGCTTTCTTT.

In DNA form, the CDR3 reads TGTGCCAGCAGTGGGGGCGCCTGGGTCCCTGGGGCCAACGTCCTGACTTTC. Protein sequence: CASSGGAWVPGANVLTF. The chain combines TRBV6-1 with TRBJ2-6, with TRBD1 as a possible D gene (5 bases). CDR1 is MNHNS and CDR2 is SASEGT in the germline V gene. The CDR3 is 17 amino acids. Trimming took off 4 bases at V and 2 bases at J, with 15 bases between the two ends.

The genes are TRBV28 and TRBJ2-2, with 8 bases fitting TRBD2. The CDR3 has 15 residues. Germline CDR1 MDHEN, CDR2 SYDVKM. Unmatched junction bases numbered 7, after V lost 5 bases and J lost 5 bases. This CDR3 is CASSQGTRDTGELFF. The CDR3 bases are TGTGCCAGCAGTCAAGGGACTAGGGATACCGGGGAGCTGTTTTTT. The whole variable domain, filled in from reference TRBV28 and TRBJ2-2, reads DVKVTQSSRYLVKRTGEKVFLECVQDMDHENMFWYRQDPGLGLRLIYFSYDVKMKEKGDIPEGYSVSREKKERFSLILESASTNQTSMYLCASSQGTRDTGELFFGEGSRLTVL.

V usage is TRBV6-6 and J usage is TRBJ2-7, with D maybe TRBD1 (6 bases). The V gene's germline CDR1 is MNHNY and CDR2 SVGAGI (reference sequence). This CDR3 has 13 amino acids. Trimming left V 6 bases short and J 3 bases short, with 12 bases between. In DNA, the CDR3 is TGTGCCAGCAGATTTGGACAGTTCTACGAGCAGTACTTC. It codes for CASRFGQFYEQYF.

V gene TRBV27 combines with J gene TRBJ1-2, with D unclear. V lost 6 bases and J lost 9, with 8 bases in between. This CDR3 is 10 amino acids long. Germline V gives CDR1 MNHEY, CDR2 SMNVEV (reference sequence). Written as DNA, the CDR3 is TGTGCCAGCAGCCTTCGGAGCTACACCTTC. Translated: CASSLRSYTF.